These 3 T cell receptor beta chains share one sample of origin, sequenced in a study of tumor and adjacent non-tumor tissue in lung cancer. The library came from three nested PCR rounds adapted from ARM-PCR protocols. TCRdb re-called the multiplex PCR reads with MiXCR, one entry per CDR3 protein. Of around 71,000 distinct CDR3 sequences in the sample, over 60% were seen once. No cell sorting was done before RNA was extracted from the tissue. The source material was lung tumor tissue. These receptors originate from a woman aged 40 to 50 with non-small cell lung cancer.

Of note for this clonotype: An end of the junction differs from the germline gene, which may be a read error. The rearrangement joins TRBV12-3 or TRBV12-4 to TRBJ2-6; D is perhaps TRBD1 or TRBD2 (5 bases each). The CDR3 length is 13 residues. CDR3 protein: CASRESGTNVLAF. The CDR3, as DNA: TGTGCCAGCAGGGAATCTGGGACCAACGTCCTGGCTTTC.

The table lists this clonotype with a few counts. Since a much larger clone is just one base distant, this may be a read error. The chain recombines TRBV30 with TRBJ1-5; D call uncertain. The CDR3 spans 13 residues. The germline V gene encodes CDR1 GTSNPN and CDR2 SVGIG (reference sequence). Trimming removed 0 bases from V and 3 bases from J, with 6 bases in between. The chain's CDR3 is CAWSVENNQPQHF. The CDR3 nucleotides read TGTGCCTGGAGTGTAGAGAACAATCAGCCCCAGCATTTT.

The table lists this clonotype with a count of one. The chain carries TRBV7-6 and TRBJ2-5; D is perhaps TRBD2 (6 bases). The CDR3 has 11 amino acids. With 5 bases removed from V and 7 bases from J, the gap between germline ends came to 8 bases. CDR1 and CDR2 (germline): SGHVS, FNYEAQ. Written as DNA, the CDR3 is TGTGCCAGCAGCGCGGAGGGGACCCAGTACTTC. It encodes CASSAEGTQYF.